Each of the 5 T cell receptor beta chains below was sequenced from the same sample in a study of regulatory T cells in long-lasting Graves disease. Building of the TCR beta libraries involved iRepertoire HTBI primers and Arm-PCR of CDR3 regions. TCRdb re-called the multiplex PCR reads with MiXCR, one entry per CDR3 protein. The data show roughly 400,000 distinct CDR3 sequences, roughly a fifth seen once. The time point is: persistent/refractory GD, antithyroid drugs over 5 years with positive TRAb. Researchers made the TCR library from RNA that was extracted from PBMCs. The sample in question was peripheral blood mononuclear cells (PBMCs), obtained when the disease was refractory, from a patient treated with antithyroid drugs. The receptors shown here come from a female donor with Graves disease.

The chain recombines TRBV20-1 with TRBJ1-1; 7 bases align to TRBD1. Germline CDR1 is DFQATT and CDR2 is SNEGSKA (reference sequence). Germline trimming cut 4 bases from V and 4 bases from J; bases unmatched to any gene: 21. The CDR3 is 18 residues long. The DNA for the CDR3 is TGCAGTGCTACCGACATGACAGGGATTGGGAGAGGATCCACTGAAGCTTTCTTT. It yields the protein CSATDMTGIGRGSTEAFF.

This clonotype has at least ten counts. The chain employs TRBV7-9 and TRBJ2-7; tentatively, D is TRBD2 (7 bases). V lost 7 bases, J lost 7 bases, and 17 bases lay in between. This CDR3 region has 13 residues. Germline V gives CDR1 SEHNR, CDR2 FQNEAQ (reference sequence). The CDR3 is CASTYRGAQEQYF. The CDR3 coding sequence is TGTGCCAGCACCTATCGGGGGGCACAAGAGCAGTACTTC.

This chain joins TRBV7-9 and TRBJ2-7, with D perhaps TRBD1 (5 bases). The CDR3 spans 12 residues. CDR1 and CDR2 from the germline V gene are SEHNR and FQNEAQ (reference sequence). Trimming removed 3 bases from V and 5 bases from J, with 8 bases in between. The chain's CDR3 is CASSLTEDEQYF. The CDR3 DNA reads TGTGCCAGCAGCTTGACAGAAGACGAGCAGTACTTC. Looking up the rest from reference TRBV7-9 and TRBJ2-7 gives the full variable domain: DTGVSQNPRHKITKRGQNVTFRCDPISEHNRLYWYRQTLGQGPEFLTYFQNEAQLEKSRLLSDRFSAERPKGSFSTLEIQRTEQGDSAMYLCASSLTEDEQYFGPGTRLTVT.

This clonotype was seen only a few times. The chain uses TRBV11-3 and TRBJ2-2; TRBD2 matches at 12 bases. CDR1 and CDR2 (germline): SGHNT, YENEEA. The CDR3 runs 18 residues. J was trimmed by 0 bases and V by 2 bases; bases with no gene match: 4. The CDR3 loop is CASSLRTSGASNTGELFF. The CDR3 DNA reads TGTGCCAGCAGCTTACGGACTAGCGGGGCTTCGAACACCGGGGAGCTGTTTTTT.

The chain combines TRBV2 with TRBJ2-1; 7 bases agree with TRBD2. Germline CDR1 and CDR2: SNHLY and FYNNEI. The CDR3 covers 13 residues. V lost 9 bases to trimming and J lost 2 bases; unmatched junction nucleotides: 4. CDR3 sequence (DNA): TGTGCCAGAAGACTAGCCCCCTACAATGAGCAGTTCTTC. Its protein is CARRLAPYNEQFF.